In its sample, the clone carrying this T cell receptor (beta chain) was seen a few times. The sample comes from a study of response to subunit inactivated influenza vaccine. V was clipped by 3 bases and J by 2 bases, with 17 bases between them. The CDR3 has 17 amino acids. CDR1 is SGHTA, CDR2 FQGTGA, per germline. One entry per CDR3 protein, called by TCRdb with MiXCR from the RT-PCR reads. Of hundreds of thousands of distinct CDR3 sequences in the sample, 11% were seen once. The sample also formed part of further work on T cells expressing NK-cell markers. From that second work: cDNA encoding TCR beta was synthesized via 5'RACE template switching incorporating UMIs. Repertoires of TCR beta were obtained from T cells sorted as CD3+CD56+NKG2C+, CD3+CD56+NKG2C- and CD3+CD56-NKG2C+. Dominant NKG2C+ clonotypes were found to form roughly 1.0-7.0% of CD8+ T cells in 5 or 6 donors. A handful of donors likewise had their CD3+CD56-NKG2C+ fraction led by these clonotypes. There remained a lack of clarity about HCMV specificity of expanded NKG2C+ T cell clones.

The chain is built from TRBV7-3 and TRBJ2-1, with D possibly matching TRBD1 (5 bases). The clonotype was recovered from a man aged 50 to 59 who received an inactivated influenza vaccine. This specimen consisted of PBMCs from blood, obtained on the day of vaccination. The CDR3 sequence: CASSLNQGLYTYNEQFF. In DNA form, the CDR3 reads TGTGCCAGCAGCTTGAATCAGGGCTTGTATACCTACAATGAGCAGTTCTTC.